The clone carrying this TCR beta chain was picked up a small number of times. The antigen remains undetermined. These data belong to a study of CD8 T cells in ankylosing spondylitis. CDR3 length: 14 amino acids. Trimming removed 4 bases at V and 3 bases at J, with 11 bases between. The V gene's germline CDR1 is MGHDK and CDR2 SYGVNS. Study-level points and caveats: Significant enrichment of disease-linked clones was reportedly seen in matched ankylosing spondylitis synovial fluid. Ankylosing spondylitis blood seemed to carry a telltale TCR beta motif made of several highly homologous variants. Before this, some motif variants had been reported in reactive arthritis synovial fluid and blood. Disease-linked clones were found to be CD8+ and relatively rare in peripheral blood.

Quantitative 5'-RACE was performed with molecular barcodes, and it yielded the TCR beta libraries. Each CDR3 protein is one row after TCRdb ran MiXCR on the 5' RACE reads. The profile shows about 840,000 distinct CDR3 sequences, 10% to 15% of them singletons. The sequencing input was blood, either unsorted or a sorted T cell fraction (not recorded which). This clonotype was obtained from a male donor with ankylosing spondylitis. The gene calls are TRBV25-1 and TRBJ2-3; no definite D call. CDR3 sequence: CASSGPPRTDTQYF. CDR3 nucleotides: TGTGCCAGCAGTGGCCCCCCGAGGACAGATACGCAGTATTTT.